This TCR beta chain was sequenced for a study of T cell changes during pregnancy in multiple sclerosis. The assay was immunoSEQ multiplex PCR, and TCRdb's table has in-frame clones only and misses some. This sample carries 30,000 to 40,000 clones, roughly 89% of them seen once, and the ten largest clones take under 0.75%. The sequencing used CD4+ T cells from peripheral blood mononuclear cells, collected in the second trimester of pregnancy. The TCR originated in a female donor in good health, enrolled as a control in a pregnancy study.

The CDR3 here is CASSVTGDARKPQHF. CDR3 sequence (DNA): TGTGCCAGCAGTGTCACGGGGGACGCAAGAAAGCCCCAGCATTTT. This sequence joins TRBV27 and TRBJ1-5, with D possibly TRBD1 on 5 matching bases. V lost 5 bases and J lost 8, with 19 bases in between. The CDR3 sequence is 15 residues long. Germline CDR1 is MNHEY and CDR2 is SMNVEV (reference sequence).